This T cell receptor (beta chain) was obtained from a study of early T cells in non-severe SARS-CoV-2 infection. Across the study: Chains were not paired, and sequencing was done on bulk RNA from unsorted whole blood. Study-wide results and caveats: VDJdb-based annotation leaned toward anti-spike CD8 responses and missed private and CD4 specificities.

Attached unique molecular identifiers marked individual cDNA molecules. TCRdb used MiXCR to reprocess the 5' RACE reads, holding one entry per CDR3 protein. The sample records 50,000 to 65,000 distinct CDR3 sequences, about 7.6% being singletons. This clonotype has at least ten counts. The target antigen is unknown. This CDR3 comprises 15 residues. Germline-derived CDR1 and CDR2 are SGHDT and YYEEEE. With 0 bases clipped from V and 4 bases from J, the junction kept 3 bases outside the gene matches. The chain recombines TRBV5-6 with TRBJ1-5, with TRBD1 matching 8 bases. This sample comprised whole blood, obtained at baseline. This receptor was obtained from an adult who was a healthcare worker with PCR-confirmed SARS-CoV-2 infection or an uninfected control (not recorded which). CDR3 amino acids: CASSLGQGLNQPQHF. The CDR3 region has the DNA TGTGCCAGCAGCTTGGGACAGGGGCTAAATCAGCCCCAGCATTTT.